These 20 T cell receptor beta chains came from one sample sequenced in a study of blood T cell repertoires in COVID-19. Using immunoSEQ multiplex PCR, the repertoire was profiled, and TCRdb retains in-frame clones only, with some absent. The repertoire consists of just under 350,000 clones, with about 87% occurring once and the leading ten covering about 6%. The sequencing sample was made of peripheral blood. The source of these receptors is a woman between 50 and 59 years old with COVID-19, enrolled during active disease.

V usage is TRBV13 and J usage is TRBJ2-7; D gene ambiguous. Germline V lookup: CDR1 PRHDT, CDR2 FYEKMQ (reference sequence). This CDR3 is built from 15 residues. Deletions cut 5 bases from V and 0 bases from J, with 14 bases between. Here the CDR3 reads CASSATEGLSYEQYF. The CDR3 DNA sequence: TGTGCCAGCAGCGCAACAGAAGGTCTCTCCTACGAGCAGTACTTC.

This clone has just one count. V gene TRBV7-8 combines with J gene TRBJ2-5, with D perhaps TRBD2 (5 bases). The CDR3 loop spans 18 amino acids. V lost 5 bases and J lost 0, with 22 bases in between. Germline-derived CDR1 and CDR2 are SGHVS and FQNEAQ. CDR3 region: CASSLAREGGRDQETQYF. The CDR3 DNA is TGTGCCAGCAGCCTTGCTCGGGAAGGCGGACGAGACCAAGAGACCCAGTACTTC.

V usage is TRBV20-1 and J usage is TRBJ2-7, with 8 bases aligning to TRBD1. V was pared by 3 bases and J by 5 bases, with 18 bases of the junction left unmatched. This CDR3 is 17 amino acids long. Germline CDR1 DFQATT, CDR2 SNEGSKA (reference sequence). The CDR3 bases are TGCAGTGCTAGTTACCGGACAGGGTGGCAAGGAGTGGACGAGCAGTACTTC. Translating it yields CSASYRTGWQGVDEQYF.

The CDR3 loop is CATSDPGLGEQYF. The DNA for the CDR3 is TGTGCCACCAGTGATCCGGGACTGGGTGAGCAGTACTTC. The V call is TRBV24-1, the J call TRBJ2-7, with a tentative D call TRBD2 (6 bases). Trimming took off 3 bases at V and 7 bases at J, with 12 bases between the two ends. CDR1 is KGHDR and CDR2 is SFDVKD in the germline V gene. This CDR3 has 13 residues.

The chain recombines TRBV23-1 with TRBJ1-3; TRBD1 aligns across 10 bases. TRBV23-1 is designated an ORF whose function remains uncertain. Trimming took 2 bases from V and 1 from J; bases not matched to a gene: 11. This CDR3 is 19 amino acids long. The chain's CDR3 is CASSQRDRGWGTSGNTIYF. The CDR3 nucleotides are TGCGCCAGCAGTCAACGGGACAGGGGTTGGGGCACTTCTGGAAACACCATATATTTT.

The chain joins TRBV6-6 to TRBJ2-1; D is perhaps TRBD1 (5 bases). The CDR3 runs 18 residues. With 5 bases removed from V and 2 bases from J, the gap between germline ends came to 22 bases. Germline V gives CDR1 MNHNY, CDR2 SVGAGI (reference sequence). The CDR3: CASSHDPDRYGAYNEQFF. The CDR3 region has the DNA TGTGCCAGCAGTCACGACCCCGACAGATATGGGGCCTACAATGAGCAGTTCTTC.

This chain connects TRBV5-6 to TRBJ1-2; no reliable D call. Germline V lookup: CDR1 SGHDT, CDR2 YYEEEE. This CDR3 has 15 residues. Deletions cut 0 bases from V and 2 bases from J, with 11 bases between. The CDR3 nucleotides read TGTGCCAGCAGCTTGGATCTAGGCTCCAACTATGGCTACACCTTC. Encoded protein: CASSLDLGSNYGYTF.

V is TRBV7-2 and J is TRBJ1-2, with D perhaps matching TRBD1 (6 bases). The CDR3 contains 14 residues. Looked up from germline, CDR1 is SGHTA and CDR2 is FQGNSA. V was trimmed by 6 bases and J by 7 bases, leaving 18 bases between them. CDR3 sequence: CASSLTAGASGYTF. The CDR3, as DNA: TGTGCCAGCAGTCTCACAGCAGGGGCGAGTGGCTACACCTTC. Full variable domain (outside the CDR3, taken from reference TRBV7-2 and TRBJ1-2): GAGVSQSPSNKVTEKGKDVELRCDPISGHTALYWYRQSLGQGLEFLIYFQGNSAPDKSGLPSDRFSAERTGGSVSTLTIQRTQQEDSAVYLCASSLTAGASGYTFGSGTRLTVV.

This clone appeared once. The chain links TRBV10-3 to TRBJ1-4; 7 nucleotides line up with TRBD1. The ends lost 3 bases at V and 10 bases at J; junction bases unmatched: 14. The CDR3 totals 16 residues. Germline V gives CDR1 ENHRY, CDR2 SYGVKD. This chain's CDR3 is CAISDPEEGTEGKLFF. Here the CDR3 DNA reads TGTGCCATCAGTGACCCGGAGGAGGGGACAGAAGGAAAACTGTTTTTT.

The chain is built from TRBV7-2 and TRBJ1-4; D is perhaps TRBD1 (6 bases). The CDR3 covers 18 residues. Germline V gene data show CDR1 as SGHTA and CDR2 as FQGNSA. The V gene lost 0 bases and the J gene lost 1 base, with 15 bases spanning the gap. CDR3 region: CASSLATGAGGTNEKLFF. CDR3 DNA: TGTGCCAGCAGCTTAGCGACAGGAGCGGGAGGAACTAATGAAAAACTGTTTTTT. The entire variable domain, with the rest obtained from reference TRBV7-2 and TRBJ1-4, is as follows: GAGVSQSPSNKVTEKGKDVELRCDPISGHTALYWYRQSLGQGLEFLIYFQGNSAPDKSGLPSDRFSAERTGGSVSTLTIQRTQQEDSAVYLCASSLATGAGGTNEKLFFGSGTQLSVL.

This clone occurred once. This chain connects TRBV30 to TRBJ2-7; 9 nucleotides align to TRBD2. V lost 3 bases, J lost 5 bases, and 23 bases stayed unmatched. This CDR3 has 19 amino acids. Looked up from germline, CDR1 is GTSNPN and CDR2 is SVGIG (reference sequence). The CDR3 nucleotides are TGTGCCTGGAGAGGAGAGCGCGGGAGGGCCTCACCTGGTAGAGACGAGCAGTACTTC. Translation: CAWRGERGRASPGRDEQYF.

The chain couples TRBV5-1 to TRBJ2-3; TRBD2 is a possible D gene (6 bases). Looked up from germline, CDR1 is SGHRS and CDR2 is YFSETQ. Trimming took off 3 bases at V and 5 bases at J, with 16 bases between the two ends. The length of the CDR3 is 15 residues. CDR3 protein: CASSYGGDPQDTQYF. As DNA, the CDR3 is TGCGCCAGCAGCTACGGAGGGGACCCGCAAGATACGCAGTATTTT. Variable domain in full (rest from reference TRBV5-1 and TRBJ2-3): KAGVTQTPRYLIKTRGQQVTLSCSPISGHRSVSWYQQTPGQGLQFLFEYFSETQRNKGNFPGRFSGRQFSNSRSEMNVSTLELGDSALYLCASSYGGDPQDTQYFGPGTRLTVL.

On this clone: The sample holds other DNA sequences that translate to the same CDR3. CDR3 sequence (DNA): TGTGCCAGCAGTCCCGGGGCTGAAGCTTTCTTT. This encodes CASSPGAEAFF. The chain is built from TRBV4-2 and TRBJ1-1; D is undetermined. CDR1 and CDR2 from the germline V gene are LGHNA and YNFKEQ. This CDR3 is built from 11 residues. V was clipped by 6 bases and J by 6 bases, with 8 bases between them.

The CDR3 bases are TGTGCCAGCAGCTACCTGGGGGGTTTTGGTCAGCCCCAGCATTTT. Protein product: CASSYLGGFGQPQHF. The chain uses TRBV7-8 and TRBJ1-5, with D perhaps matching TRBD1 (5 bases). Between the trimmed V and J ends, which lost 4 bases and 6 bases, there was a span of 16 bases. The CDR3 is 15 residues long. Germline CDR1 is SGHVS and CDR2 is FQNEAQ.

The gene calls are TRBV11-2 and TRBJ2-1; no clear D. CDR3 length: 16 amino acids. The germline CDR1 and CDR2 sequences are SGHAT and FQNNGV. Trimming shortened V by 5 bases and J by 10 bases, and 24 bases separated the two germline ends. CDR3 region: CASSPPSGSLDFEQFF. In DNA, the CDR3 is TGTGCCAGCAGCCCACCAAGTGGCAGCCTTGACTTCGAGCAGTTCTTC.

This clone was detected a few times. This chain connects TRBV12-3 or TRBV12-4 to TRBJ2-7; D not resolved. CDR3 length: 13 residues. V was pared by 3 bases and J by 6 bases, with 12 bases between. For the CDR3, the DNA is TGTGCCAGCAGTTTCATGTCAGTTGTCGAGCAGTACTTC. Translating it yields CASSFMSVVEQYF.

This chain joins TRBV12-5 and TRBJ2-2; 9 bases fit TRBD1. V dropped 6 bases and J dropped 6; count of bases not matched to a gene: 11. The CDR3 length is 16 residues. Germline V gene sequence: CDR1 LGHNT, CDR2 FRNRAP. The CDR3 loop is CASGPPGQGTSGELFF. In DNA, the CDR3 is TGTGCTAGTGGCCCCCCGGGACAGGGAACGTCCGGGGAGCTGTTTTTT.

The chain links TRBV5-1 to TRBJ1-6; TRBD1 is a possible D gene (5 bases). Germline CDR1 reads SGHRS; CDR2 reads YFSETQ. Trimming left V 0 bases short and J 10 bases short, with 14 bases between. The CDR3 loop spans 15 amino acids. Written as DNA, the CDR3 is TGCGCCAGCAGCTTGGACCGGGGGTTTCAATCACCCCTCCACTTT. Translation: CASSLDRGFQSPLHF.

The genes are TRBV14 and TRBJ2-3; TRBD2 aligns across 7 bases. The trim removed 2 bases at V and 4 bases at J, leaving 9 bases unmatched. The germline V gene has CDR1 SGHDN and CDR2 FVKESK. CDR3 length equals 16 residues. CDR3 sequence: CASSQPRGGSADTQYF. The CDR3 nucleotides read TGTGCCAGCAGCCAACCGCGGGGCGGGAGTGCAGATACGCAGTATTTT.

The rearrangement joins TRBV11-1 to TRBJ2-1; 10 bases are shared with TRBD2. The V segment lost 4 bases and the J segment 7 bases; nucleotides outside the gene matches: 10. Looked up from germline, CDR1 is SGHAT and CDR2 is FQDESV (reference sequence). There are 16 residues in the CDR3. The CDR3 loop reads CASSWSLAGARNEQFF. CDR3 nucleotides: TGTGCCAGCAGCTGGTCGCTAGCGGGGGCCCGGAATGAGCAGTTCTTC.